One and the same sample provided the 17 T cell receptor beta chains below, sequenced in a study of cytomegalovirus exposure and HLA in healthy donors. The PCR employed 60 Vbeta primers together with 13 Jbeta primers. TCRdb keeps only in-frame clones here, not all; method: immunoSEQ multiplex PCR. This table has under 200,000 clones, 75% to 90% appearing once. The sample was PBMCs. These receptors were taken from a human donor in good health.

The chain uses TRBV19 and TRBJ2-1; maybe TRBD2 (5 bases). This CDR3 region has 15 residues. The germline gives CDR1 LNHDA, CDR2 SQIVND (reference sequence). The germline V and J ends were trimmed by 5 bases and 2 bases, with 13 bases remaining between them. The CDR3 here is CASSFSRTAYNEQFF. The CDR3 DNA reads TGTGCCAGTAGTTTCTCGCGGACTGCCTACAATGAGCAGTTCTTC.

The gene calls are TRBV7-8 and TRBJ2-3, with TRBD2 identical over 9 bases. From germline, CDR1 is SGHVS and CDR2 FQNEAQ. The CDR3 runs 16 residues. With 5 bases clipped from V and 5 bases from J, the junction kept 11 bases outside the gene matches. CDR3 in amino acids: CASSPLGGGAGDTQYF. The CDR3 DNA follows: TGTGCCAGCAGCCCCCTCGGCGGGGGGGCCGGAGATACGCAGTATTTT.

The count of this clone is one. The V gene is TRBV7-2, the J gene TRBJ1-1, with TRBD1 matching over 10 bases. Germline V gene data show CDR1 as SGHTA and CDR2 as FQGNSA. This CDR3 contains 13 residues. V lost 6 bases, J lost 4 bases, and 2 bases stayed unmatched. CDR3 protein: CASRTGGFTEAFF. CDR3 in DNA: TGTGCCAGCAGGACAGGGGGCTTCACTGAAGCTTTCTTT.

The chain has TRBV19 and TRBJ2-1; TRBD2 agrees at 10 bases. The trim removed 4 bases at V and 2 bases at J, leaving 8 bases unmatched. Germline V gives CDR1 LNHDA, CDR2 SQIVND (reference sequence). The CDR3 sequence is 17 residues long. CDR3 protein: CASSTLLSGGAYNEQFF. For the CDR3, the DNA is TGTGCCAGTAGTACCCTTCTGAGCGGGGGGGCCTACAATGAGCAGTTCTTC. The full variable domain, completed using reference TRBV19 and TRBJ2-1, is DGGITQSPKYLFRKEGQNVTLSCEQNLNHDAMYWYRQDPGQGLRLIYYSQIVNDFQKGDIAEGYSVSREKKESFPLTVTSAQKNPTAFYLCASSTLLSGGAYNEQFFGPGTRLTVL.

This clone was counted only a few times. The J gene is TRBJ1-2, the V gene TRBV9; D gene unclear. Germline V gene sequence: CDR1 SGDLS, CDR2 YYNGEE. The CDR3 runs 13 residues. V dropped 0 bases and J dropped 6 bases, with 9 bases sitting between them. The CDR3 DNA sequence: TGTGCCAGCAGCGTAGTCCGGGGAGATGGCTACACCTTC. Protein: CASSVVRGDGYTF.

This clone was counted a few times. V gene TRBV2 combines with J gene TRBJ1-3; weak D call: TRBD1 (5 bases). Per germline, CDR1 SNHLY and CDR2 FYNNEI. V was clipped by 5 bases and J by 0 bases, with 11 bases between them. This CDR3 spans 15 amino acids. As DNA, the CDR3 is TGTGCCAGCAGTCCCAACAGGTTCTCTGGAAACACCATATATTTT. The encoded protein is CASSPNRFSGNTIYF.

In this sample, this clone turned up once. The V and J genes are TRBV2 and TRBJ2-1; 7 nucleotides align to TRBD2. Germline lookup yields CDR1 SNHLY and CDR2 FYNNEI. CDR3 length: 14 residues. The J segment lost 12 bases and the V segment lost 3 bases, leaving 11 bases of the junction unmatched. CDR3 in DNA: TGTGCCAGCAGTGAGTTGAGGGAGGGGCTTGGGCAGTTCTTC. Its protein product is CASSELREGLGQFF.

This clone was seen only a few times. The chain recombines TRBV5-6 with TRBJ1-5, with 7 bases matching TRBD1. The CDR3 covers 15 residues. The germline V gene has CDR1 SGHDT and CDR2 YYEEEE. The J segment lost 1 base and the V segment lost 3 bases, leaving 4 bases of the junction unmatched. CDR3 nucleotides: TGTGCCAGCAGCTCGGGACAGATAAGCAATCAGCCCCAGCATTTT. It specifies CASSSGQISNQPQHF.

The chain links TRBV11-3 to TRBJ2-7; TRBD1 matches 12 bases. Germline-derived CDR1 and CDR2 are SGHNT and YENEEA. The length of the CDR3 is 15 residues. V dropped 2 bases and J dropped 6; count of bases not matched to a gene: 5. In DNA form, the CDR3 reads TGTGCCAGCAGCTTAACCGGGACAGGGGGCGCCGAGCAGTACTTC. It translates to CASSLTGTGGAEQYF.

As to this clone: The junction differs from germline at one of its ends, possibly a read error. V usage is TRBV7-7 and J usage is TRBJ2-5; 8 nucleotides agree with TRBD1. The germline V gene has CDR1 SSHAT and CDR2 FNYEAQ (reference sequence). This CDR3 contains 14 residues. The CDR3 DNA reads TGTGCTAGCAGCCCAACTACAGGGGGAGAGACCCAGTACTTC. This gives the protein CASSPTTGGETQYF.

The V gene is TRBV7-9, the J gene TRBJ2-7; a weak D match, TRBD2 (5 bases). The V and J ends lost 5 bases and 6 bases respectively, with 14 bases between them. This CDR3 comprises 13 residues. CDR1 is SEHNR and CDR2 is FQNEAQ in the germline V gene (reference sequence). The CDR3 is CASSPYGDGEQYF. CDR3 sequence (DNA): TGTGCCAGCAGCCCCTACGGGGATGGCGAGCAGTACTTC.

V and J are TRBV28 and TRBJ2-3, with 7 bases that match TRBD2. The CDR3 extends over 17 amino acids. In germline, CDR1 is MDHEN, CDR2 SYDVKM. The V gene end was trimmed by 1 base and the J gene end by 5 bases; junction bases not matched to a gene: 12. The CDR3 coding sequence is TGTGCCAGCAGTTTATACGTGGGACTAAGTCCGGGAGATACGCAGTATTTT. It translates to CASSLYVGLSPGDTQYF.

The chain uses TRBV4-3 and TRBJ1-6; possibly TRBD1 for D (5 bases). The V end lost 2 bases, the J end lost 8 bases, and 13 bases lay between the germline ends. Per the germline V gene, CDR1 is LGHNA and CDR2 is YSLEER. The CDR3 loop spans 15 amino acids. CDR3 protein: CASSQRGRGDSPLHF. For the CDR3, the DNA is TGCGCCAGCAGCCAACGGGGGAGGGGAGATTCACCCCTCCACTTT.

The chain recombines TRBV11-2 with TRBJ2-5; a possible D gene is TRBD2 (7 bases). Trimming shortened V by 8 bases and J by 2 bases, and 15 bases separated the two germline ends. The CDR3 covers 14 residues. CDR1 SGHAT and CDR2 FQNNGV come from the germline V gene. The CDR3 is CASLRGGGQETQYF. Here the CDR3 DNA reads TGTGCCAGCCTTCGAGGGGGGGGTCAAGAGACCCAGTACTTC.

The chain is built from TRBV6-5 and TRBJ2-5; D unclear. V lost 6 bases and J 1 base, leaving 9 bases between the germline ends. Per germline, CDR1 MNHEY and CDR2 SVGAGI. The CDR3 sequence is 13 residues long. CDR3 amino acids: CASRVHTQETQYF. CDR3 sequence (DNA): TGTGCCAGCAGGGTACATACCCAAGAGACCCAGTACTTC.

The rearrangement uses TRBV6-5 and TRBJ2-7; 10 bases agree with TRBD1. The trim removed 0 bases at V and 9 bases at J, leaving 8 bases unmatched. The CDR3 totals 15 residues. Germline V gives CDR1 MNHEY, CDR2 SVGAGI. CDR3 sequence: CASSYSRQGASRQYF. DNA of the CDR3: TGTGCCAGCAGTTACTCGAGACAGGGGGCGTCCCGGCAGTACTTC.

The table lists this clone with a few counts. This chain uses TRBV7-8 with TRBJ2-7, with a tentative D call TRBD2 (5 bases). The V gene lost 6 bases and the J gene lost 3 bases, with 15 bases spanning the gap. Germline lookup yields CDR1 SGHVS and CDR2 FQNEAQ. The CDR3 consists of 14 residues. Here the CDR3 DNA reads TGTGCCAGCAGTATTAGGACTTCCCTCTACGAGCAGTACTTC. Translated: CASSIRTSLYEQYF.